The rows below give T cell receptor beta chains drawn from one sample of a study of shared clonotypes between healthy human individuals. Measured with immunoSEQ multiplex PCR; TCRdb has only the in-frame clones, and not every one. In the table there are some 2,100,000 clones, 93% of which are singletons. The source material was naive CD8+ T cells from PBMCs. The source is a man aged 18 to 30 in good health. Some clones in this sample may be carry-over from other donors' samples. Each CDR3 is given without its conserved first and last residue. Fields, in order: V gene, J gene, CDR3 length, CDR3 protein.

TRBV5-4	TRBJ2-1	7	ASGDEQF
TRBV6-5	TRBJ2-7	13	ASSYSRGSRHEQY
TRBV9	TRBJ2-7	13	ASSVLAGGFYEQY
TRBV7-2	TRBJ1-2	13	ASSLRETGRDGYT
TRBV7-3	TRBJ2-6	13	ASSLGPPGANVLT
TRBV19	TRBJ2-1	11	ASKRDRYNEQF
TRBV2	TRBJ1-2	11	ASSAVTGYGYT
TRBV6-5	TRBJ2-7	14	ASSFSIGESSYEQY
TRBV25-1	TRBJ2-7	10	ASTTGFYEQY
TRBV19	TRBJ2-1	13	ASSIMGGGYNEQF
TRBV11-2	TRBJ2-1	10	ASSLGSSEQF
TRBV11-2	TRBJ2-1	14	ASRGTSGSVYNEQF
TRBV23-1	TRBJ1-1	11	ASRRGRNTEAF
TRBV9	TRBJ1-1	13	ASSVYGGMVSEAF
TRBV6-6	TRBJ1-4	12	ASSYQGRGEKLF
TRBV9	TRBJ2-2	10	ASSVGLGELF
TRBV7-9	TRBJ2-4	14	ASSPHGGRSKNIQY
TRBV19	TRBJ2-7	11	ASGFGGPNEQY
TRBV5-1	TRBJ2-3	13	ASSLEGGWPDTQY
TRBV15	TRBJ2-7	15	ATSRAALAGGAHEQY
TRBV5-6	TRBJ1-1	11	ASSSPFWAEAF
TRBV4-3	TRBJ2-1	12	ASSQEISYNEQF
TRBV5-6	TRBJ2-3	15	ASSLELSGTWADTQY
TRBV4-2	TRBJ1-5	14	ASSQDESGGGQPQH
TRBV27	TRBJ1-4	12	ASSHRATNEKLF
TRBV13	TRBJ2-7	10	ASSLRPYEQY
TRBV28	TRBJ2-5	13	ASSGGLAGVETQY
TRBV13	TRBJ2-7	13	ASSLGAGADYEQY
TRBV15	TRBJ2-1	13	ATIDRRGPYNEQF
TRBV27	TRBJ2-7	16	ASSHSIPWLAGGHEQY
TRBV27	TRBJ2-4	14	ASSLNQGIAKNIQY
TRBV7-9	TRBJ2-7	13	ASSTGTSGNYEQY
TRBV7-8	TRBJ1-1	11	ASNNPSNTEAF
TRBV5-4	TRBJ2-7	16	ASSPRGMAAGESDEQY
TRBV19	TRBJ1-5	11	ASKGQKNQPQH
TRBV19	TRBJ2-6	13	ASTQGRSGANVLT
TRBV9	TRBJ2-1	16	ASSVGGFGLAEYNEQF
TRBV5-6	TRBJ2-3	14	ASSLGAGGAADTQY
TRBV4-1	TRBJ1-1	17	ASSQKNWGGEIVNTEAF
TRBV4-1	TRBJ2-1	14	ASSQVSQGLFNEQF
TRBV9	TRBJ1-4	13	ASSVGGSTNEKLF
TRBV7-8	TRBJ2-3	15	ASSLGGRDSYTDTQY
TRBV7-8	TRBJ2-3	10	ASSFATDTQY
TRBV4-1	TRBJ2-1	11	ASSPSGSDEQF
TRBV6-1	TRBJ2-3	9	ASSKTDTQY
TRBV10-3	TRBJ1-3	15	AISESPRRIDGNTIY
TRBV28	TRBJ2-5	14	ASSLGLAGGRETQY
TRBV27	TRBJ2-2	10	ASALRGGELF